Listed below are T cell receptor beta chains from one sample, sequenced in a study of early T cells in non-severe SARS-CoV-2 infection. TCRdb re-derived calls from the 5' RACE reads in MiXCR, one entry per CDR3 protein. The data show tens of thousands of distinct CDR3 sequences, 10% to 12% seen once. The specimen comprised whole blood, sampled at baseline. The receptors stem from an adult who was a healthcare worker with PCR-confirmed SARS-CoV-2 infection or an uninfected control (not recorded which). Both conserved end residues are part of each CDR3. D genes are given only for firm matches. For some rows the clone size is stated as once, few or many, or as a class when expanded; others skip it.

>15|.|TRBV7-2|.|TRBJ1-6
TGTGCCAGCAGTGATGGCGGGGGGGCGAGGTCACCCCTCCACTTT
CASSDGGGARSPLHF
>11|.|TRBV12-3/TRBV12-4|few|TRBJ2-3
TGTGCCACCAGCTTCACAGATACGCAGTATTTT
CATSFTDTQYF
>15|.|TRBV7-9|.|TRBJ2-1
TGTGCCAGCAGCTTAGACCCCCGGCCCGGCAATGAGCAGTTCTTC
CASSLDPRPGNEQFF
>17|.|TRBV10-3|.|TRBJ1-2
TGTGCCATCAGTGAGTCGCGTGGGCAAATTAATAACTATGGCTACACCTTC
CAISESRGQINNYGYTF
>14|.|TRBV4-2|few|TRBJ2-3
TGTGCCAGCAGCCAAGTTGGGTCGACAGATACGCAGTATTTT
CASSQVGSTDTQYF
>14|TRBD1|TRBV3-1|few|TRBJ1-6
TGTGCCAGCAGCCACGGGACAGCGAATTCACCCCTCCACTTT
CASSHGTANSPLHF
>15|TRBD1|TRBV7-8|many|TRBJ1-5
TGTGCCAGCAGCCTGACAGGGGCGTTCAGTCAGCCCCAGCATTTT
CASSLTGAFSQPQHF
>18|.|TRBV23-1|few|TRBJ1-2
TGCGCCAGCAGTCACGAACCCCGGGGGAGCATAACGTACTATGGCTACACCTTC
CASSHEPRGSITYYGYTF
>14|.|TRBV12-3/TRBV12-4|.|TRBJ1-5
TGTGCCAGCAGCCCGGGGCCACGGAATCAGCCCCAGCATTTT
CASSPGPRNQPQHF
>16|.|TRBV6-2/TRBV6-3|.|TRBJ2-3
TGTGCCAGCAGTTACGGGTCAACTAGCTTGGCGGATACGCAGTATTTT
CASSYGSTSLADTQYF
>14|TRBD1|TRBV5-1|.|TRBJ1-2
TGCGCCAGCAGCCCTACATTCAACAGGGGGCATCGATCCTTC
CASSPTFNRGHRSF
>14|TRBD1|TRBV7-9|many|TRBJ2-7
TGTGCCAGCAGCTCCTACAGGGGCAGGTACGAGCAGTACTTC
CASSSYRGRYEQYF
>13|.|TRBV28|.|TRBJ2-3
TGTGCCAGCAGATTAGGGAGCACAGATACGCAGTATTTT
CASRLGSTDTQYF
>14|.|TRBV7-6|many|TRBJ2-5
TGTGCCAGCAGCTCCGGTCAGTTCCAAGAGACCCAGTACTTC
CASSSGQFQETQYF
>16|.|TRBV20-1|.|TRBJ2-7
TGCAGTGCTAGAGAGAGGGGGGGGACGAAGACCTACGAGCAGTACTTC
CSARERGGTKTYEQYF
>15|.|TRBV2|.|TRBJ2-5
TGTGCCAGCAGTACGGCGACAGGAATGGAAGAGACCCAGTACTTC
CASSTATGMEETQYF
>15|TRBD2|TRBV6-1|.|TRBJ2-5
TGTGCCAGCAGTGAAGGGCTAGCGGGGGGGCAGACCCAGTACTTC
CASSEGLAGGQTQYF
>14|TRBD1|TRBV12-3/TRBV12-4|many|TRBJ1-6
TGTGCCAGCAGTCGACAGGGCGCTAATTCACCCCTCCACTTT
CASSRQGANSPLHF
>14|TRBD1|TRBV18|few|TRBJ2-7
TGTGCCAGCTCCCCCGGGACAGGGACCTACGAGCAGTACTTC
CASSPGTGTYEQYF
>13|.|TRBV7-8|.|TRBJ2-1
TGTGCCAGCAGCTTCGTAGGGGACAATGAGCAGTTCTTC
CASSFVGDNEQFF
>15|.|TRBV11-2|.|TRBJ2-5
TGTGCCAGCAGCTTAGGGAACTTGATGGAGGAGACCCAGTACTTC
CASSLGNLMEETQYF
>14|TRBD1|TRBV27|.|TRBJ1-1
TGTGCCAGCAGTTACACAGGGGCGGGCACTGAAGCTTTCTTT
CASSYTGAGTEAFF
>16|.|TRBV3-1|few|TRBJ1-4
TGTGCCAGCAGCCAAGATACGGGACGGTATAATGAAAAACTGTTTTTT
CASSQDTGRYNEKLFF
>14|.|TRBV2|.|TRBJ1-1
TGTGCCAGCAGAAAGACAGCCCCGAACACTGAAGCTTTCTTT
CASRKTAPNTEAFF
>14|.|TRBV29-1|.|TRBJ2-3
TGCAGCGTTGAACTGGGAGACCGCACAGATACGCAGTATTTT
CSVELGDRTDTQYF
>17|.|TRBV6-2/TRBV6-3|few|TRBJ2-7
TGTGCCAGCAGTAGAACTGAACTCTCAGGGGGGCCCTACGAGCAGTACTTC
CASSRTELSGGPYEQYF
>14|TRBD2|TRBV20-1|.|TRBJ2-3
TGCAGTGCGCAACTAGCGACTGGGGCAGATACGCAGTATTTT
CSAQLATGADTQYF
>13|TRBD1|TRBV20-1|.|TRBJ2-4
TGCAGTGCTAGGCAGGGGGCGCGGGACATTCAGTACTTC
CSARQGARDIQYF
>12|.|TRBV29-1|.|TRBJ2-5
TGCAGCGTTGAACGGAACCAAGAGACCCAGTACTTC
CSVERNQETQYF
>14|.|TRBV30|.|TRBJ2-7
TGTGCCTGGACTTTGGACAGTGTTTCCTACGAGCAGTACTTC
CAWTLDSVSYEQYF
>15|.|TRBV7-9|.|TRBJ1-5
TGTGCCAGCAGCTCCGAGGCAGACCGCAATCAGCCCCAGCATTTT
CASSSEADRNQPQHF
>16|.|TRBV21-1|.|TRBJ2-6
TGTGCCAGCATCGACAGCGGATGTCTCTGGGCCAACGTCCTGACTTTC
CASIDSGCLWANVLTF
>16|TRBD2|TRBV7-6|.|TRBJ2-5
TGTGCCAGCAGCTCCCAAGGACTAGCGGCTCTGGAGACCCAGTACTTC
CASSSQGLAALETQYF
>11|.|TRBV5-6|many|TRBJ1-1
TGTGCCAGCAGCTCGGAGGGGGTAACTTTCTTT
CASSSEGVTFF
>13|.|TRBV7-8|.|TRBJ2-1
TGTGCCAGCAGCTTACAGGACCTAAATGAGCAGTTCTTC
CASSLQDLNEQFF
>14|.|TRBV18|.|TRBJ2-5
TGTGCCAGCTCACCACGGGCGTCAGGGGAGACCCAGTACTTC
CASSPRASGETQYF
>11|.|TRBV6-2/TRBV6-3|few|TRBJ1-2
TGTGCCAGCACGAACATCAATGGCTACACCTTC
CASTNINGYTF
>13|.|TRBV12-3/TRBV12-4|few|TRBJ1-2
TGTGCCAGCAGTCCCATTAGGCTCTATGGCTACACCTTC
CASSPIRLYGYTF
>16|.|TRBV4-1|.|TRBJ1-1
TGCGCCAGCAGGCGACAAGTTGAGGCCTTGAACACTGAAGCTTTCTTT
CASRRQVEALNTEAFF
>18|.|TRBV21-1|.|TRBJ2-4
TGTGCCAGCAGCAAAGCTGGGGGGCGCGCTGGTACCAAAAACATTCAGTACTTC
CASSKAGGRAGTKNIQYF
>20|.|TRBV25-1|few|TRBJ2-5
TGTGCCAGCAGTGAACTAATTCCTACCTTGGGACCTTTACGACAAGAGACCCAGTACTTC
CASSELIPTLGPLRQETQYF
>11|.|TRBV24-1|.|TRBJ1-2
TGTGCCACCAGTGATCTAAGTGGCTACACCTTC
CATSDLSGYTF
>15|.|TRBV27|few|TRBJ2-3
TGTGCCAGCGGTTTGGCCGGGATGATCACAGATACGCAGTATTTT
CASGLAGMITDTQYF
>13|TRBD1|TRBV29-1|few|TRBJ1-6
TGCAGCGCCGGGACAGGGGCTAATTCACCCCTCCACTTT
CSAGTGANSPLHF
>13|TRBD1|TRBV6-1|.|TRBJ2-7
TGTGCCAGCAGGAGGACAGGGGCCTACGAGCAGTACTTC
CASRRTGAYEQYF
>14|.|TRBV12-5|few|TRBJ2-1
TGTGCTAGTGGTCCCCGACGAGGGTGGAATGAGCAGTTCTTC
CASGPRRGWNEQFF
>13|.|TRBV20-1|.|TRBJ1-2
TGCAGTGCCTCGAATGGGGGTCTTCGTGGCTACACCTTC
CSASNGGLRGYTF